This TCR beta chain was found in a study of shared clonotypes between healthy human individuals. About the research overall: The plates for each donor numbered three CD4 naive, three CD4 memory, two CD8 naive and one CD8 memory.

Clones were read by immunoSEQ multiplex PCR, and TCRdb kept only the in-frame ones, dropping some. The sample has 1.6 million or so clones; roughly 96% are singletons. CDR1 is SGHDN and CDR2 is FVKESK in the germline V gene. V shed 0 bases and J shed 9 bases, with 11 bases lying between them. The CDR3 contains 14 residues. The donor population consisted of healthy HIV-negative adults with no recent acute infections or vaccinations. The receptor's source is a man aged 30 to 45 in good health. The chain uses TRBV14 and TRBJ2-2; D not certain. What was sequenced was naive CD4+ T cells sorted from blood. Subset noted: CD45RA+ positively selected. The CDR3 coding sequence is TGTGCCAGCAGCCAAGATTTGAGAAGCCGGGAGCTGTTTTTT. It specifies CASSQDLRSRELFF.